The entry below describes one T cell receptor (beta chain). Its matching antigen is unknown. The data belong to a study of graft-versus-host responses after intestinal transplantation. Trimming left V 4 bases short and J 4 bases short, with 10 bases between. Germline V lookup: CDR1 SEHNR, CDR2 FQNEAQ (reference sequence). CDR3 length: 14 residues. Profiled with immunoSEQ multiplex PCR; TCRdb holds only in-frame clones, not every one. The table records roughly 80,000 clones, roughly 84% of them present only once. Study-wide findings and caveats: Association was observed between peak circulating GvH clone levels and early post-transplant HvG declines.

This receptor was obtained from a human donor who was the organ donor for an intestinal transplant. J is TRBJ1-4 and V is TRBV7-9; D unclear. Sequenced here: unstimulated CD8+ T cells sorted from spleen or lymph node cells, sampled before transplant. The CDR3 protein is CASSSQTFNEKLFF. The CDR3 DNA reads TGTGCCAGCAGCTCCCAAACGTTTAATGAAAAACTGTTTTTT. The whole variable domain, remainder taken from reference TRBV7-9 and TRBJ1-4, is DTGVSQNPRHKITKRGQNVTFRCDPISEHNRLYWYRQTLGQGPEFLTYFQNEAQLEKSRLLSDRFSAERPKGSFSTLEIQRTEQGDSAMYLCASSSQTFNEKLFFGSGTQLSVL.